This record covers a single T cell receptor (beta chain). Its antigen is still unknown. No qualities accompany the bases; no much larger clone lies one base away. TCRbeta CDR3 regions were amplified from genomic DNA using the immunoSEQ Assay, a bias-controlled multiplex PCR. The paper's processing steps were these. The number of nucleated cells in each sample was estimated from the amplification of reference gene primers within the assay. Sequence reads were collapsed and filtered to measure the absolute abundance of every unique TCRbeta CDR3 rearrangement. For each sample, productive Simpson clonality was calculated by taking the square root of Simpson's diversity index across productive rearrangements. TCRdb took this table from immuneACCESS and kept in-frame rearrangements with V and J called. Such tables lack part of the clones; where checked against another copy, unresolved V genes explain under half of the gap, and the rest is unexplained. V and J calls and clone size are those listed in that table; D and trimming were worked out from the DNA. The sample table lists a few hundred thousand clones, 87% of them with a count of one. The leading ten clones occupy around 12% of the sample.

Trimmed from V: 5 bases; trimmed from J: 7 bases; junction bases lacking a gene match: 8. From the germline V gene (reference sequence), CDR1 is LNHDA and CDR2 is SQIVND. The CDR3 spans 14 residues, from the cysteine through the phenylalanine. Solely the CDR3 DNA is kept, with 42 bases framed from the first base. The data are from a study of blood T cell repertoires in COVID-19 (dated by TCRdb to the early 2020s). Background for the entire study: Samples covering the acute and convalescent phases of COVID-19 were provided by collaborators in the United States, Italy and Spain. The material from the prospective study consisted of cDNA or gDNA derived from T cells, B-cell-depleted T cells, or PBMCs. The dataset comprised deeply sampled blood TCRbeta repertoires from subjects exposed to, actively infected with, or recovered from COVID-19. The repertoires were released in a freely available public database meant as a resource for research on the immune response to SARS-CoV-2. The samples were drawn from two sources: the first 160 participants of the ongoing ImmuneRACE study, and 1,200 or so subjects contributed by 6 global collaborators. A de-identified subject ID, COVID-19 status, age in years and sex were almost always included in the sample metadata. HLA class I and class II types, where available, came from metadata supplied by the sample provider rather than from assay-based typing. General findings and caveats noted by the study authors: How much clinical and demographic metadata was included differed by source and by participant, and the metadata was provided uncurated.

Samples from volunteer blood donors who had recovered from COVID-19 were contributed by a second Seattle source. Collaborating institutions collected whole blood in K2EDTA tubes following their own protocols. Collaborator samples were shipped for TCRbeta analysis as frozen whole blood, isolated PBMCs, or DNA extracted from either sample type. The receptor comes from a woman aged 18-29 years who had recovered from COVID-19. The chain is assembled from TRBV19 and TRBJ1-5; 7 of the junction bases match TRBD1. The material sequenced was peripheral blood. The CDR3: CASSRDRDAQPQHF. Read as DNA, the sequence is TGTGCCAGTAGTCGAGACAGGGATGCGCAGCCCCAGCATTTT.